This T cell receptor (beta chain) was profiled in a study of T-cell memory formation after mild COVID-19. Study summary: TCR clusters were mostly confined to one donor each.

A single record per CDR3 protein comes from TCRdb applying MiXCR to the 5' RACE reads. This table has about 400,000 distinct CDR3 sequences, 24% appearing once. Trimming removed 0 bases at V and 0 bases at J, with 9 bases between. Germline lookup yields CDR1 LGHNA and CDR2 YNFKEQ. CDR3 length: 16 residues. V is TRBV4-2 and J is TRBJ1-3, with D perhaps matching TRBD1 (6 bases). Sequencing was done on a sample of PBMCs or a T cell subset sorted from them (not recorded which). The clonotype was recovered from an adult woman who had mild COVID-19 (a few samples of this study predate the infection). Cell type and time point are not known. The CDR3 is CASSQEMGASGNTIYF. As DNA, the CDR3 is TGTGCCAGCAGCCAAGAAATGGGGGCCTCTGGAAACACCATATATTTT.